These 17 T cell receptor beta chains share one sample of origin, sequenced in a study of T-cell reconstitution after alpha-beta-depleted transplantation in children. It was with unique molecular identifiers that the TCRbeta library was prepared. TCRdb re-analysed the PCR reads in MiXCR, keeping a single row per CDR3 protein. Counted here are 70,000 or so distinct CDR3 sequences, approximately 11% occurring once; the ten biggest clones make up around 13%. This specimen consisted of PBMCs, obtained before TCRalphabeta/CD19-depleted stem cell transplant. These receptors originate from a boy between 5 and 17 years old with acute myeloid leukemia, due to receive a stem cell transplant.

In this sample, this clonotype turned up many times. V usage is TRBV4-1 and J usage is TRBJ2-6; no clear D. Trimming removed 4 bases from V and 0 bases from J, with 16 bases in between. The CDR3 sequence is 18 residues long. CDR1 MGHRA and CDR2 YSYEKL come from the germline V gene. As DNA, the CDR3 is TGCGCCAGCAGCCCTGAGGTACCCGCTCCCTCTGGGGCCAACGTCCTGACTTTC. Protein product: CASSPEVPAPSGANVLTF.

Many counts were recorded for this clonotype. The chain combines TRBV7-6 with TRBJ2-1, with 13 bases matching TRBD2. Germline V gene data show CDR1 as SGHVS and CDR2 as FNYEAQ. The CDR3 spans 16 residues. V shed 5 bases and J 4 bases; nucleotides not matched to a gene: 5. CDR3 residues: CASSQTSGGTYNEQFF. As DNA, the CDR3 is TGTGCCAGCAGCCAGACTAGCGGGGGGACTTACAATGAGCAGTTCTTC.

The J gene is TRBJ1-4, the V gene TRBV7-9; D is perhaps TRBD1 (5 bases). This CDR3 comprises 11 residues. The V and J ends lost 11 bases and 7 bases respectively, with 11 bases between them. Per the germline V gene, CDR1 is SEHNR and CDR2 is FQNEAQ (reference sequence). The CDR3 loop reads CAAQGGEKLFF. DNA for the CDR3: TGTGCCGCGCAGGGTGGTGAAAAACTGTTTTTT.

Ten or more counts support this clonotype. The chain employs TRBV6-5 and TRBJ1-1; 8 positions agree with TRBD1. Germline assignment: CDR1 MNHEY and CDR2 SVGAGI. The CDR3 is 16 amino acids. The ends lost 4 bases at V and 0 bases at J; junction bases unmatched: 7. CDR3 nucleotide sequence: TGTGCCAGCAGTTTCAGGGGGCTCGGGGTGAACACTGAAGCTTTCTTT. Amino acid sequence: CASSFRGLGVNTEAFF.

This clonotype has ten or more counts. The V and J genes are TRBV18 and TRBJ2-3; D is unresolved. Germline V gene lookup returns CDR1 KGHSH and CDR2 LQKENI. This CDR3 has 15 residues. Trimming took 3 bases from V and 2 from J, leaving 12 bases between them. CDR3 bases: TGTGCCAGCTCACCCGATCAGACGGTCACAGATACGCAGTATTTT. It encodes CASSPDQTVTDTQYF.

The chain uses TRBV19 and TRBJ2-2; D is unresolved. CDR1 LNHDA and CDR2 SQIVND come from the germline V gene (reference sequence). With 1 base removed from V and 3 bases from J, the gap between germline ends came to 6 bases. The CDR3 consists of 14 residues. The CDR3 DNA sequence: TGTGCCAGTAGTATAGGGTTCTACACCGGGGAGCTGTTTTTT. Translation gives CASSIGFYTGELFF.

This clonotype occurred many times. V and J are TRBV28 and TRBJ1-5; D not certain. Germline V CDR1 and CDR2: MDHEN, SYDVKM. The length of the CDR3 is 15 residues. Trimming took 6 bases from V and 4 from J, leaving 16 bases between them. CDR3 loop: CASSLSLAGNQPQHF. DNA for the CDR3: TGTGCCAGCAGCCTATCTCTGGCGGGGAATCAGCCCCAGCATTTT.

This clonotype was recorded many times. The chain combines TRBV18 with TRBJ2-7, with 8 bases matching TRBD1. Germline lookup yields CDR1 KGHSH and CDR2 LQKENI. The CDR3 totals 14 residues. The junction had 6 bases not matched to a gene; V was cut back by 3 bases and J by 5 bases. CDR3 coding DNA: TGTGCCAGCTCACCGGAGGCCAGGGGGCACGAGCAGTACTTC. The encoded protein is CASSPEARGHEQYF.

In its sample, this clonotype was seen many times. The rearrangement uses TRBV7-9 and TRBJ1-5; D remains ambiguous. V was pared by 1 base and J by 4 bases, with 8 bases between. Per germline, CDR1 SEHNR and CDR2 FQNEAQ (reference sequence). CDR3 length: 14 amino acids. The DNA for the CDR3 is TGTGCCAGCAGCTTAGGGGTAGGGAATCAGCCCCAGCATTTT. This sequence encodes CASSLGVGNQPQHF.

This clonotype was counted ten times or more. This chain links TRBV6-5 with TRBJ2-7, with D tentatively TRBD2 (7 bases). Trimming shortened V by 0 bases and J by 7 bases, and 13 bases separated the two germline ends. The germline gives CDR1 MNHEY, CDR2 SVGAGI. This CDR3 is 14 amino acids long. This CDR3 is CASSYSGRGYEQYF. CDR3 DNA: TGTGCCAGCAGTTACTCGGGGAGGGGGTATGAGCAGTACTTC.

This clonotype was observed many times. This sequence joins TRBV19 and TRBJ1-2; a weak D match, TRBD1 (5 bases). The CDR3 loop spans 13 amino acids. Trimming took 5 bases from V and 11 from J, leaving 18 bases between them. From germline, CDR1 is LNHDA and CDR2 SQIVND (reference sequence). CDR3 bases: TGTGCCAGTAGTGAAGTGGCGGGGACTGGGTACACCTTC. Protein sequence: CASSEVAGTGYTF.

This clonotype has a count of ten or more. V and J are TRBV5-1 and TRBJ2-2; 8 nucleotides line up with TRBD2. Germline assignment: CDR1 SGHRS and CDR2 YFSETQ. V gave up 3 bases and J gave up 7 bases; unmatched junction bases: 5. The CDR3 is made up of 14 amino acids. CDR3 nucleotide sequence: TGCGCCAGCAGCTCTAATAGCGGGATCGGGGAGCTGTTTTTT. Amino acids: CASSSNSGIGELFF.

This clonotype was seen a handful of times. The genes are TRBV7-9 and TRBJ1-2; D perhaps matches TRBD1 (6 bases). The CDR3 runs 14 residues. CDR1 and CDR2 (germline): SEHNR, FQNEAQ (reference sequence). V was shortened by 0 bases and J by 7 bases, with 12 bases between the two germline ends. CDR3 nucleotide sequence: TGTGCCAGCAGCTTAGCCGGGGGCGGAGGTGGCTACACCTTC. Amino acid sequence: CASSLAGGGGGYTF.

This clonotype was found many times. The chain employs TRBV5-1 and TRBJ2-1; D is undetermined. This CDR3 comprises 13 residues. Deletions cut 0 bases from V and 6 bases from J, with 7 bases between. CDR1 and CDR2 from the germline V gene are SGHRS and YFSETQ. The CDR3 protein is CASSLATVNEQFF. DNA for the CDR3: TGCGCCAGCAGCTTGGCCACGGTCAATGAGCAGTTCTTC.

This clonotype was detected ten times or more. The CDR3 nucleotides read TGTGCCAGCAGTTTTAGGGCAGGGAGGAGTTGGACTAATGAAAAACTGTTTTTT. Encoded protein: CASSFRAGRSWTNEKLFF. The chain couples TRBV12-3 or TRBV12-4 to TRBJ1-4; a weak D match, TRBD1 (5 bases). Trimming removed 3 bases from V and 2 bases from J, with 19 bases in between. CDR3 size: 18 residues.

In its sample, this clonotype was seen many times. This chain uses TRBV7-9 with TRBJ2-5; 7 bases fit TRBD1. This CDR3 has 15 amino acids. J was trimmed by 5 bases and V by 5 bases; bases with no gene match: 11. Germline values: CDR1 SEHNR, CDR2 FQNEAQ (reference sequence). The CDR3 here is CASSTPTGFEETQYF. The DNA of the CDR3 is TGTGCCAGCAGCACGCCGACAGGGTTTGAGGAGACCCAGTACTTC.

This clonotype was seen repeatedly, ten times or more. The chain recombines TRBV15 with TRBJ1-6; D is unclear. Trimming took 3 bases from V and 10 from J, leaving 10 bases between them. CDR3 length: 13 amino acids. Per the germline V gene, CDR1 is LNHNV and CDR2 is YYDKDF (reference sequence). The DNA for the CDR3 is TGTGCCACCAGCAGGCCCGGGAGGTCACCCCTCCACTTT. This gives the protein CATSRPGRSPLHF. The full variable domain, completed using reference TRBV15 and TRBJ1-6, is DAMVIQNPRYQVTQFGKPVTLSCSQTLNHNVMYWYQQKSSQAPKLLFHYYDKDFNNEADTPDNFQSRRPNTSFCFLDIRSPGLGDTAMYLCATSRPGRSPLHFGNGTRLTVT.